The entry below describes one TCR beta chain. The sample is drawn from a study of blood T cell repertoires in COVID-19. Overall study: PBMCs, B-cell-depleted T cells, or T cells provided the cDNA or gDNA that made up the material.

Those enrolled in Seattle joined during active infection and were followed longitudinally afterward. Original processing notes: Counts of nucleated cells, estimated from reference gene primer amplification, were obtained. Only in-frame clones appear in the TCRdb table, and some are missing; sequencing was by immunoSEQ multiplex PCR. V, J and clone size were drawn from that table, and D and trimming were deduced from the DNA. The sample yields about 210,000 clones, less than 90% seen once. The germline V gene has CDR1 SGHVS and CDR2 FQNEAQ. The junction had 9 bases not matched to a gene; V was cut back by 4 bases and J by 3 bases. This CDR3 has 17 residues.

This TCR was sampled from a woman older than 75 with COVID-19, enrolled during active disease. V and J are TRBV7-8 and TRBJ2-5; 12 bases match TRBD2. The sequenced material came from peripheral blood. CDR3 residues: CASSSVRGLAGKETQYF. CDR3 DNA: TGTGCCAGCAGCTCGGTACGCGGACTAGCGGGAAAAGAGACCCAGTACTTC.